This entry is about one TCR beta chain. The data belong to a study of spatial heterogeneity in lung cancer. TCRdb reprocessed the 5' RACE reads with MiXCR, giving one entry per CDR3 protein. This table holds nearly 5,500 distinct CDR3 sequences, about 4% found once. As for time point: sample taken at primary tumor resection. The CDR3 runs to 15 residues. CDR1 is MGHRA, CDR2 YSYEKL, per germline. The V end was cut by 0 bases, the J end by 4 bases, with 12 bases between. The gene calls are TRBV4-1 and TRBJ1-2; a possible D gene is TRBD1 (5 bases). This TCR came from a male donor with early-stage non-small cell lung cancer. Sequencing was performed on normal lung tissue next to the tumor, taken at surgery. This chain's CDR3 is CASSQDGASRYGYTF. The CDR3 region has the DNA TGCGCCAGCAGCCAAGACGGGGCTTCCCGCTATGGCTACACCTTC.